The 9 T cell receptor beta chains given below trace back to one sample, sequenced in a study of CD8+CD57+ T cells in acquired aplastic anemia. TCR beta VDJ and CDR3 profiling used genomic DNA as template. TCRdb re-called the reads through MiXCR, storing one row per CDR3 protein. Counted here are about 270,000 distinct CDR3 sequences, about 56% occurring once; the ten biggest clones make up roughly 8%. Specimen: sorted CD4+, CD8+, or CD8+CD57+ T cells (not recorded which) from PBMCs. The receptors come from a human donor with severe aplastic anemia or a healthy control (not recorded which).

The chain uses TRBV19 and TRBJ2-7; D perhaps matches TRBD2 (6 bases). This CDR3 is built from 14 residues. CDR1 is LNHDA and CDR2 is SQIVND in the germline V gene (reference sequence). V was cut by 5 bases and J by 1 base, with 12 bases left in between. CDR3: CASSPSGTSYEQYF. DNA of the CDR3: TGTGCCAGTAGTCCTTCCGGGACTTCCTACGAGCAGTACTTC.

The chain is built from TRBV7-3 and TRBJ1-6; no clear D gene. The CDR3 covers 15 residues. Germline V gene data show CDR1 as SGHTA and CDR2 as FQGTGA. The V end was cut by 2 bases, the J end by 9 bases, with 14 bases between. CDR3 sequence reads: CASSLAGREISPLHF. The CDR3 DNA reads as TGTGCCAGCAGCTTAGCCGGGAGGGAGATTTCACCCCTCCACTTT.

The chain links TRBV7-9 to TRBJ1-3, with D hard to call. Germline CDR1 and CDR2: SEHNR and FQNEAQ (reference sequence). V lost 1 base and J 2 bases, leaving 6 bases between the germline ends. The CDR3 has 14 residues. In nucleotides, the CDR3 is TGTGCCAGCAGCTTAGGGGCCACTGGAAACACCATATATTTT. Translated: CASSLGATGNTIYF. The full variable domain, its missing parts supplied by reference TRBV7-9 and TRBJ1-3, is DTGVSQNPRHKITKRGQNVTFRCDPISEHNRLYWYRQTLGQGPEFLTYFQNEAQLEKSRLLSDRFSAERPKGSFSTLEIQRTEQGDSAMYLCASSLGATGNTIYFGEGSWLTVV.

The chain is built from TRBV29-1 and TRBJ2-7; TRBD1 might be the D (5 bases). V gave up 5 bases and J gave up 7 bases, with 18 bases separating them. This CDR3 contains 13 residues. CDR1 is SQVTM, CDR2 ANQGSEA, per germline. In DNA, the CDR3 is TGCAGCGTTCAGGGATATCCCCTAATTGAGCAGTACTTC. This translates into CSVQGYPLIEQYF.

The chain carries TRBV19 and TRBJ1-2; possible D gene TRBD1, 6 bases. CDR3 length equals 12 residues. The germline V and J ends were trimmed by 4 bases and 11 bases, with 14 bases remaining between them. Germline assignment: CDR1 LNHDA and CDR2 SQIVND (reference sequence). For the CDR3, the DNA is TGTGCCAGTAGTACCGAGGGGGGGCGATACACCTTC. Translating gives CASSTEGGRYTF.

The J gene is TRBJ1-1, the V gene TRBV19; D call uncertain. The CDR3 spans 14 residues. Trimming took off 3 bases at V and 0 bases at J, with 8 bases between the two ends. Germline V lookup: CDR1 LNHDA, CDR2 SQIVND (reference sequence). CDR3 sequence (DNA): TGTGCCAGTAGTATTCAGGCCTTGAACACTGAAGCTTTCTTT. Translated, it gives CASSIQALNTEAFF. Full variable domain (rest looked up from reference TRBV19 and TRBJ1-1): DGGITQSPKYLFRKEGQNVTLSCEQNLNHDAMYWYRQDPGQGLRLIYYSQIVNDFQKGDIAEGYSVSREKKESFPLTVTSAQKNPTAFYLCASSIQALNTEAFFGQGTRLTVV.

The V call is TRBV20-1, the J call TRBJ1-2; 7 positions match TRBD1. After removal of 4 bases from V and 4 bases from J, the junction contained 6 bases not matched to a gene. Germline assignment: CDR1 DFQATT and CDR2 SNEGSKA (reference sequence). This CDR3 region has 13 residues. CDR3 region: CSATRQGGYGYTF. The CDR3 DNA reads TGCAGTGCTACAAGACAGGGCGGCTATGGCTACACCTTC.

J is TRBJ1-3 and V is TRBV12-5, with a possible D match to TRBD1 (6 bases). The CDR3 is 14 residues long. From germline, CDR1 is LGHNT and CDR2 FRNRAP. Trimming shortened V by 6 bases and J by 0 bases, and 9 bases separated the two germline ends. The CDR3 nucleotides are TGTGCTAGTGGCGGGGGCCCCTCTGGAAACACCATATATTTT. This translates into CASGGGPSGNTIYF.

V is TRBV24-1 and J is TRBJ2-2; 7 bases line up with TRBD1. From germline, CDR1 is KGHDR and CDR2 SFDVKD. The CDR3 runs to 16 residues. Trimming at V came to 4 bases and at J to 0 bases, leaving 4 bases not matched to a gene. In DNA, the CDR3 is TGTGCCACCAGTGACCCCAGGGGGTCGAACACCGGGGAGCTGTTTTTT. It is translated as CATSDPRGSNTGELFF.